The 27 T cell receptor beta chains listed next were all sequenced from one sample in a study of OX40 agonist ivuxolimab in advanced cancers. The data were produced by immunoSEQ multiplex PCR, yet TCRdb's version contains in-frame clones alone and is incomplete. The sample records roughly 70,000 clones, around 88% being singletons. Sequencing was performed on CD4+ or CD8+ T cells sorted from blood, taken in a trial of the OX40 agonist ivuxolimab. These receptors all come from an adult with an advanced solid tumor such as melanoma, head and neck, liver or kidney cancer.

This clone was recorded a few times. The V and J genes are TRBV30 and TRBJ1-1; TRBD1 agrees at 12 bases. Trimming cost V 4 bases and J 8 bases; bases outside gene matches: 5. Germline CDR1 reads GTSNPN; CDR2 reads SVGIG (reference sequence). The CDR3 length is 13 residues. CDR3 nucleotides: TGTGCCTGGAATCGGGACAGGGGGCTGGAAGCTTTCTTT. This encodes CAWNRDRGLEAFF.

The chain is built from TRBV10-2 and TRBJ1-5; D ambiguous. The CDR3 covers 14 residues. The germline V gene has CDR1 WSHSY and CDR2 SAAADI. Trimming left V 6 bases short and J 1 base short, with 10 bases between. The CDR3 region is CASSVVGSNQPQHF. As DNA, the CDR3 is TGCGCCAGCAGCGTTGTTGGGAGCAATCAGCCCCAGCATTTT.

The chain is built from TRBV15 and TRBJ2-3; maybe TRBD2 (6 bases). V lost 3 bases and J 4 bases, leaving 8 bases between the germline ends. CDR3 length: 13 amino acids. Germline V gives CDR1 LNHNV, CDR2 YYDKDF (reference sequence). CDR3 DNA: TGTGCCACCAGCAGCGCGGGGTCAGATACGCAGTATTTT. Translating gives CATSSAGSDTQYF.

CDR3 sequence: CASKPGTAKGSPLHF. Written as DNA, the CDR3 is TGTGCCAGTAAACCCGGGACAGCGAAGGGTTCACCCCTCCACTTT. The chain has TRBV19 and TRBJ1-6; TRBD1 agrees at 7 bases. The CDR3 totals 15 residues. The germline gives CDR1 LNHDA, CDR2 SQIVND (reference sequence). The ends lost 7 bases at V and 9 bases at J; junction bases unmatched: 12.

The chain has TRBV7-9 and TRBJ2-5; no firm D call. The CDR3 runs to 13 residues. Germline lookup yields CDR1 SEHNR and CDR2 FQNEAQ (reference sequence). Trimming removed 5 bases from V and 2 bases from J, with 9 bases in between. For the CDR3, the DNA is TGTGCCAGCAGCCGAGAAGCGCAAGAGACCCAGTACTTC. It codes for CASSREAQETQYF.

This clone was counted once. The chain has TRBV2 and TRBJ2-1; 13 nucleotides agree with TRBD2. V trimming: 5 bases; J trimming: 9 bases; junction bases outside the gene matches: 7. This CDR3 is 15 amino acids long. Germline CDR1 reads SNHLY; CDR2 reads FYNNEI. The CDR3 bases are TGTGCCAGCAGTTCACTAGCGGGGGGGCCGGGTGAGCAGTTCTTC. Encoded protein: CASSSLAGGPGEQFF.

The V and J genes are TRBV5-1 and TRBJ2-3; perhaps TRBD1 as D (5 bases). Germline loops: CDR1 SGHRS, CDR2 YFSETQ. With 4 bases removed from V and 5 bases from J, the gap between germline ends came to 14 bases. The CDR3 has 14 amino acids. The CDR3 DNA sequence: TGCGCCAGCAGCGACGCGGCAGGGAAAGATACGCAGTATTTT. Amino acids: CASSDAAGKDTQYF.

This clone has a single count. This rearrangement joins TRBV18 to TRBJ2-5; D is uncertain. The V and J ends lost 5 bases and 2 bases respectively, with 6 bases between them. CDR1 KGHSH and CDR2 LQKENI come from the germline V gene. The CDR3 is 12 residues long. The CDR3 sequence is CASSSRQETQYF. The CDR3 DNA sequence: TGTGCCAGCTCATCGCGGCAAGAGACCCAGTACTTC.

CDR3 nucleotides: TGCGCCAGCAGCGGGAACGACGGGACATCCCAGAACACCGGGGAGCTGTTTTTT. Its protein product is CASSGNDGTSQNTGELFF. The chain combines TRBV5-1 with TRBJ2-2; D is possibly TRBD1 (6 bases). Germline CDR1 reads SGHRS; CDR2 reads YFSETQ. This CDR3 contains 18 residues. Trimming pared 4 bases from V and 1 base from J, leaving 20 bases between.

The chain couples TRBV7-3 to TRBJ2-1, with TRBD1 matching over 9 bases. The CDR3 contains 17 residues. Germline values: CDR1 SGHTA, CDR2 FQGTGA. Germline trimming cut 0 bases from V and 3 bases from J; bases unmatched to any gene: 6. The chain's CDR3 is CASSLTTGTGIYNEQFF. CDR3 DNA: TGTGCCAGCAGCTTAACGACCGGGACAGGGATCTACAATGAGCAGTTCTTC.

V and J are TRBV7-9 and TRBJ1-4; D might be TRBD1 (6 bases). V lost 5 bases, J lost 13 bases, and 11 bases lay in between. Looked up from germline, CDR1 is SEHNR and CDR2 is FQNEAQ (reference sequence). CDR3 length: 11 amino acids. The DNA for the CDR3 is TGTGCCAGCAGCCTGGACAGAGGACTGTTTTTT. It is translated as CASSLDRGLFF.

This chain links TRBV12-2 with TRBJ2-7; the table's D gene call, TRBD2, was not cross checked with the DNA. TRBV12-2 constitutes a pseudogene. The CDR3 covers 13 residues. This CDR3 is CASHTELHYEQYF. In DNA form, the CDR3 reads TGTGCAAGTCACACGGAGCTCCACTACGAGCAGTACTTC.

The chain employs TRBV27 and TRBJ2-7; TRBD1 matches at 7 bases. The CDR3 covers 14 residues. Per germline, CDR1 MNHEY and CDR2 SMNVEV (reference sequence). J lost 4 bases, V lost 4 bases, and 7 bases had no gene match. Written as DNA, the CDR3 is TGTGCCAGCAGTTCCATCGACAGGGTGTACGAGCAGTACTTC. It specifies CASSSIDRVYEQYF.

This clone was seen a single time. The V and J genes are TRBV5-4 and TRBJ2-1; 16 bases map to TRBD2. The CDR3 length is 18 residues. The trim removed 4 bases at V and 7 bases at J, leaving 11 bases unmatched. Germline V gene data show CDR1 as SGHNT and CDR2 as YYREEE (reference sequence). CDR3 in amino acids: CASSPGTSGGARRNEQFF. The CDR3 nucleotides read TGTGCCAGCAGCCCCGGGACTAGCGGGGGGGCCAGAAGGAATGAGCAGTTCTTC.

In DNA, the CDR3 is TGCAGCGTTGAAGTTGGAGGTTTACCTGGGGCCAACGTCCTGACTTTC. It translates to CSVEVGGLPGANVLTF. The chain uses TRBV29-1 and TRBJ2-6; D is perhaps TRBD2 (5 bases). This CDR3 spans 16 amino acids. V lost 1 base and J lost 2, with 12 bases in between. Germline values: CDR1 SQVTM, CDR2 ANQGSEA.

The chain uses TRBV6-1 and TRBJ2-2; 9 nucleotides match TRBD1. CDR3 length: 15 residues. The germline V gene encodes CDR1 MNHNS and CDR2 SASEGT. With V trimmed by 10 bases and J by 1 base, 7 bases remained unmatched. The CDR3 DNA reads TGTGCCACCACAGGGGGCAATTTGAACACCGGGGAGCTGTTTTTT. As protein: CATTGGNLNTGELFF.

The chain joins TRBV25-1 to TRBJ2-5; weak D call: TRBD1 (5 bases). CDR1 is MGHDK and CDR2 is SYGVNS in the germline V gene. V dropped 2 bases and J dropped 7 bases, with 20 bases sitting between them. The CDR3 consists of 16 residues. CDR3 bases: TGTGCCAGCAGTGAACGGGCGGTAGGGGCTTTGAGGACCCAGTACTTC. It specifies CASSERAVGALRTQYF.

This chain joins TRBV28 and TRBJ1-2, with D possibly matching TRBD1 (5 bases). Trimming pared 2 bases from V and 8 bases from J, leaving 15 bases between. The CDR3 runs 14 residues. Germline V gene data show CDR1 as MDHEN and CDR2 as SYDVKM. This CDR3 reads CASSLVWQGQGYTF. The CDR3 region has the DNA TGTGCCAGCAGTTTAGTATGGCAGGGTCAAGGCTACACCTTC.

V usage is TRBV19 and J usage is TRBJ1-1, with D unclear. The CDR3 loop spans 11 amino acids. Looked up from germline, CDR1 is LNHDA and CDR2 is SQIVND (reference sequence). V was pared by 7 bases and J by 1 base, with 4 bases between. The CDR3 spells CASKWNTEAFF. CDR3 in DNA: TGTGCCAGTAAGTGGAACACTGAAGCTTTCTTT.

The chain carries TRBV5-1 and TRBJ2-4; TRBD2 matches at 9 bases. The CDR3 is 16 amino acids. The germline CDR1 and CDR2 sequences are SGHRS and YFSETQ. J was trimmed by 9 bases and V by 4 bases; bases with no gene match: 14. The DNA of the CDR3 is TGCGCCAGCAGCCAGGGGCTTAGCGGGGGATATATCATTCAGTACTTC. Residues: CASSQGLSGGYIIQYF.

The rearrangement links TRBV29-1 to TRBJ1-1, with TRBD1 matching over 11 bases. CDR1 SQVTM and CDR2 ANQGSEA come from the germline V gene. V shed 0 bases and J 3 bases; nucleotides not matched to a gene: 6. CDR3 length equals 16 residues. The CDR3 DNA is TGCAGCGTTGAAGATCGGGTGGGACAGGGGGACACTGAAGCTTTCTTT. Translated: CSVEDRVGQGDTEAFF.

The V gene is TRBV7-3, the J gene TRBJ2-3, with no clear D. Germline V gene data show CDR1 as SGHTA and CDR2 as FQGTGA. The ends were cut back, 5 bases at V and 3 bases at J, with 9 bases in the middle. This CDR3 contains 13 residues. The CDR3 region has the DNA TGTGCCAGCAGCCGGTTGGGTACAGATACGCAGTATTTT. Translated, it gives CASSRLGTDTQYF.

The rearrangement links TRBV2 to TRBJ1-2, with a possible D match to TRBD1 (5 bases). V was cut by 5 bases and J by 7 bases, with 17 bases left in between. Per the germline V gene, CDR1 is SNHLY and CDR2 is FYNNEI. The CDR3 consists of 14 residues. The CDR3 nucleotides read TGTGCCAGCAGTAAGACAGTGGGGGAGAGTGGCTACACCTTC. Translated, it gives CASSKTVGESGYTF.

A single count supports this clone. This rearrangement joins TRBV10-1 to TRBJ1-4; D gene unclear. The CDR3 is 14 amino acids. V lost 7 bases, J lost 5 bases, and 14 bases lay in between. Germline V lookup: CDR1 WNHNN, CDR2 SYGVQD (reference sequence). The DNA for the CDR3 is TGCGCCAGCAATTCGGGCAGTGACAATGAAAAACTGTTTTTT. The encoded protein is CASNSGSDNEKLFF.

The rearrangement uses TRBV6-6 and TRBJ1-2; D not certain. Trimming took off 0 bases at V and 6 bases at J, with 14 bases between the two ends. Looked up from germline, CDR1 is MNHNY and CDR2 is SVGAGI (reference sequence). The CDR3 length is 15 residues. CDR3 nucleotides: TGTGCCAGCAGTTACTCGGTACCCTACACGGATGGCTACACCTTC. Translation gives CASSYSVPYTDGYTF.

The V gene is TRBV11-2, the J gene TRBJ1-4; 9 bases line up with TRBD1. J lost 6 bases, V lost 7 bases, and 9 bases had no gene match. Germline V gene data show CDR1 as SGHAT and CDR2 as FQNNGV. The CDR3 contains 15 residues. CDR3 nucleotides: TGTGCCAGCACTTTGACAGGGGGTAGGGATGAAAAACTGTTTTTT. It translates to CASTLTGGRDEKLFF.

The rearrangement links TRBV5-1 to TRBJ2-7, with 7 bases identical to TRBD1. The CDR3 has 14 residues. The germline V gene encodes CDR1 SGHRS and CDR2 YFSETQ. V gave up 0 bases and J gave up 3 bases; unmatched junction bases: 3. In DNA, the CDR3 is TGCGCCAGCAGCTTGGCAGGGACAGACTACGAGCAGTACTTC. Protein: CASSLAGTDYEQYF.